One sample yielded the 15 T cell receptor beta chains listed below, sequenced in a study of blood T cell repertoires in COVID-19. The data were produced by immunoSEQ multiplex PCR, yet TCRdb's version contains in-frame clones alone and is incomplete. The sample has around 200,000 clones; about 84% are singletons. The sample consisted of PBMCs or T cells enriched from blood (not recorded which). The origin of the receptors is a man aged 40-50 years with acute COVID-19.

The chain employs TRBV27 and TRBJ2-7; TRBD1 matches at 7 bases. Looked up from germline, CDR1 is MNHEY and CDR2 is SMNVEV (reference sequence). The CDR3 contains 15 residues. V shed 3 bases and J 1 base; nucleotides not matched to a gene: 6. In nucleotides, the CDR3 is TGTGCCAGCAGTTTCCGGGACAGATCTTCCTACGAGCAGTACTTC. It translates to CASSFRDRSSYEQYF.

This clone showed up just a few times. The chain uses TRBV10-1 and TRBJ2-3, with TRBD2 matching over 7 bases. The germline gives CDR1 WNHNN, CDR2 SYGVQD (reference sequence). Trimming removed 5 bases from V and 2 bases from J; junction bases left unmatched: 7. The CDR3 runs to 15 residues. The CDR3 protein is CASSPGGLTTDTQYF. CDR3 nucleotide sequence: TGCGCCAGCAGTCCGGGAGGACTCACCACAGATACGCAGTATTTT.

The chain uses TRBV20-1 and TRBJ2-5; perhaps TRBD2 as D (6 bases). Trimming left V 3 bases short and J 3 bases short, with 8 bases between. The CDR3 totals 12 residues. Germline CDR1 reads DFQATT; CDR2 reads SNEGSKA (reference sequence). The CDR3 nucleotides are TGCAGTGCTAGTCCGGGAGAAGAGACCCAGTACTTC. Translated: CSASPGEETQYF.

This clone was seen a single time. The V call is TRBV2, the J call TRBJ1-1, with 7 bases that match TRBD1. This CDR3 spans 11 amino acids. The V gene end was trimmed by 4 bases and the J gene end by 11 bases; junction bases not matched to a gene: 4. Germline CDR1 and CDR2: SNHLY and FYNNEI. The CDR3 DNA is TGTGCCAGCAGTGCGGAGGGGGCGGCTTTCTTT. Its translation: CASSAEGAAFF.

The DNA for the CDR3 is TGCAGTGCTAGAGATATCAGGGCGAACACCTTC. It encodes CSARDIRANTF. The chain links TRBV20-1 to TRBJ1-2; tentative D call: TRBD1 (5 bases). V lost 0 bases and J lost 12, with 11 bases in between. The CDR3 spans 11 residues. Germline CDR1 DFQATT, CDR2 SNEGSKA (reference sequence).

The CDR3 DNA reads as TGTGCCAGCAATCTACGAACCTCTGGAAACACCATATATTTT. Amino acids: CASNLRTSGNTIYF. The rearrangement uses TRBV28 and TRBJ1-3; D unclear. The CDR3 sequence is 14 residues long. V lost 7 bases to trimming and J lost 0 bases, with 10 bases between them. CDR1 MDHEN and CDR2 SYDVKM come from the germline V gene.

Only one count was recorded for this clone. This chain connects TRBV10-3 to TRBJ2-2, with 14 bases lining up with TRBD2. This CDR3 has 17 residues. V trimming: 9 bases; J trimming: 6 bases; junction bases outside the gene matches: 12. Germline V lookup: CDR1 ENHRY, CDR2 SYGVKD. Written as DNA, the CDR3 is TGTGCCATAAAGCCGGGACTAGCGGGAGTACTGGCCGGGGAGCTGTTTTTT. Its translation is CAIKPGLAGVLAGELFF.

The V gene is TRBV5-1, the J gene TRBJ1-5; 9 nucleotides align to TRBD1. CDR1 is SGHRS, CDR2 YFSETQ, per germline. The CDR3 totals 15 residues. The J segment lost 7 bases and the V segment lost 4 bases, leaving 9 bases of the junction unmatched. CDR3 residues: CASSLGQGNQQPQHF. The CDR3 bases are TGCGCCAGCAGCCTGGGACAGGGAAACCAACAGCCCCAGCATTTT.

DNA of the CDR3: TGTGCCAGCAGTGGGACAGGACCTAGCAATCAGCCCCAGCATTTT. Protein product: CASSGTGPSNQPQHF. The chain couples TRBV2 to TRBJ1-5, with 7 bases fitting TRBD1. The germline V gene has CDR1 SNHLY and CDR2 FYNNEI. The CDR3 length is 15 residues. The J segment lost 0 bases and the V segment lost 4 bases, leaving 3 bases of the junction unmatched.

V gene TRBV24-1 combines with J gene TRBJ1-4; weak D call: TRBD1 (5 bases). This CDR3 has 14 amino acids. Germline-derived CDR1 and CDR2 are KGHDR and SFDVKD. Trimming shortened V by 5 bases and J by 4 bases, and 10 bases separated the two germline ends. In DNA form, the CDR3 reads TGTGCCACCAGTGTTAGACAGTATAATGAAAAACTGTTTTTT. Translated, it gives CATSVRQYNEKLFF.

The table lists this clone with a few counts. CDR3 sequence: CASARQGITEAFF. The CDR3 coding sequence is TGTGCCAGCGCTCGACAGGGGATCACTGAAGCTTTCTTT. The J gene is TRBJ1-1, the V gene TRBV6-5; 8 bases map to TRBD1. Trimming removed 8 bases from V and 4 bases from J; junction bases left unmatched: 6. CDR3 length: 13 residues. Germline V lookup: CDR1 MNHEY, CDR2 SVGAGI.

This sequence joins TRBV4-1 and TRBJ2-7; possibly TRBD2 for D (6 bases). Trimming took 1 base from V and 3 from J, leaving 16 bases between them. In germline, CDR1 is MGHRA, CDR2 YSYEKL. This CDR3 is built from 16 residues. DNA of the CDR3: TGCGCCAGCAGCCAAGCCGTTCAGGGAGGAAGCTACGAGCAGTACTTC. This gives the protein CASSQAVQGGSYEQYF.

The rearrangement joins TRBV19 to TRBJ1-1; D gene ambiguous. The germline CDR1 and CDR2 sequences are LNHDA and SQIVND (reference sequence). Deletions cut 6 bases from V and 1 base from J, with 9 bases between. The CDR3 totals 13 residues. The CDR3 nucleotides are TGTGCCAGTAGGGAGCAGAGGAACACTGAAGCTTTCTTT. As protein: CASREQRNTEAFF.

This clone was seen only a few times. CDR3 DNA sequence: TGTGCCTGGAGCCCCCGGGACAGGGGAAGCGGGGCCCAGTACTTC. The encoded protein is CAWSPRDRGSGAQYF. The chain has TRBV30 and TRBJ2-5, with TRBD1 identical over 10 bases. Germline CDR1 reads GTSNPN; CDR2 reads SVGIG (reference sequence). The CDR3 spans 15 residues. V dropped 3 bases and J dropped 9; count of bases not matched to a gene: 13.

This clone showed up just once. This sequence joins TRBV5-1 and TRBJ2-2, with TRBD2 matching over 7 bases. CDR1 is SGHRS and CDR2 is YFSETQ in the germline V gene. This CDR3 is 15 amino acids long. V shed 0 bases and J 6 bases; nucleotides not matched to a gene: 5. The CDR3 DNA reads TGCGCCAGCAGCTTGGACGAACGGGAGGCCGGGGAGCTGTTTTTT. Its translation is CASSLDEREAGELFF.